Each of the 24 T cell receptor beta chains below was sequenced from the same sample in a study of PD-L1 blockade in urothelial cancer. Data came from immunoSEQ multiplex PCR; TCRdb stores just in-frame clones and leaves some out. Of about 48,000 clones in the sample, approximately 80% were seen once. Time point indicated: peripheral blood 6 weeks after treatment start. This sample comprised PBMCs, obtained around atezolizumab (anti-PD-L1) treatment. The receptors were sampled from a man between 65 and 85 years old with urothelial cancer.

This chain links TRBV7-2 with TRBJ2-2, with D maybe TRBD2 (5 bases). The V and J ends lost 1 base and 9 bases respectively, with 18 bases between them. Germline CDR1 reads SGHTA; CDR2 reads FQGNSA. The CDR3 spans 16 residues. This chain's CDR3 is CASSLDFVVSERELFF. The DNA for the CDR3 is TGTGCCAGCAGCTTAGATTTTGTCGTTAGCGAGAGGGAGCTGTTTTTT.

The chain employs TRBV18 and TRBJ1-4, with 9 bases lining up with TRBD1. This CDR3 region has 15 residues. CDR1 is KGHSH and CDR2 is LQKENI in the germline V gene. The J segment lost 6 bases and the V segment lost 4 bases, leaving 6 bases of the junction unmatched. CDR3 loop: CASSHSGTGHEKLFF. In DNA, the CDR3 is TGTGCCAGCTCACACTCCGGGACAGGGCATGAAAAACTGTTTTTT. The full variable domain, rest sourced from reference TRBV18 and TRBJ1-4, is NAGVMQNPRHLVRRRGQEARLRCSPMKGHSHVYWYRQLPEEGLKFMVYLQKENIIDESGMPKERFSAEFPKEGPSILRIQQVVRGDSAAYFCASSHSGTGHEKLFFGSGTQLSVL.

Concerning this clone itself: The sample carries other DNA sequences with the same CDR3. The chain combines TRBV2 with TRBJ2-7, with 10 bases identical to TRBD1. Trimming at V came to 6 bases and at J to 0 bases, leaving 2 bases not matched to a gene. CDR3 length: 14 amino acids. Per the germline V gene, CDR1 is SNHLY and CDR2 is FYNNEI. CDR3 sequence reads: CASRRDRGSYEQYF. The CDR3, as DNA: TGTGCCAGCAGACGGGACAGGGGCTCCTACGAGCAGTACTTC.

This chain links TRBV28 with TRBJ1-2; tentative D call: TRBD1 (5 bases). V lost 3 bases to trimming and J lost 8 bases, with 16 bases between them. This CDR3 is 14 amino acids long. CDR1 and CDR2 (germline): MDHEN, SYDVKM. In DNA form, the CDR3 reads TGTGCCAGCAGTTTTTCTGGGACTTGGATCGGCTACACCTTC. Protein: CASSFSGTWIGYTF.

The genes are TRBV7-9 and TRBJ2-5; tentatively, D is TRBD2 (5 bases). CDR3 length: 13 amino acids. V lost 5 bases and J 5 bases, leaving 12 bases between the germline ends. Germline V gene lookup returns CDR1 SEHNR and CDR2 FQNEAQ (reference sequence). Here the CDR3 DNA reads TGTGCCAGCAGCCCTTCGGGGATGGAGACCCAGTACTTC. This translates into CASSPSGMETQYF.

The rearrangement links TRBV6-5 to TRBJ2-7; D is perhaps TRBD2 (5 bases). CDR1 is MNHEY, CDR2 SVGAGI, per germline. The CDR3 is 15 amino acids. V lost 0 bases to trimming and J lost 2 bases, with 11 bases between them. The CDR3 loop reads CASSYSRVSPYEQYF. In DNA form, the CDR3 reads TGTGCCAGCAGTTACTCGAGGGTTTCTCCCTACGAGCAGTACTTC.

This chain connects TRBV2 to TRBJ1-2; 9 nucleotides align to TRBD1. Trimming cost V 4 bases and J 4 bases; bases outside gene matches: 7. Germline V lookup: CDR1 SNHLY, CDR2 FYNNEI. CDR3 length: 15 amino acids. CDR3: CASSARTGAAYGYTF. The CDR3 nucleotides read TGTGCCAGCAGTGCAAGGACAGGGGCTGCCTATGGCTACACCTTC.

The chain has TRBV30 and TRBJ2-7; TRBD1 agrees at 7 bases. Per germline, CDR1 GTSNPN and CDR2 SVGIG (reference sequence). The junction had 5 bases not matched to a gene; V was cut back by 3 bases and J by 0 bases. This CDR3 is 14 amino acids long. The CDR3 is CAWSWTGYSYEQYF. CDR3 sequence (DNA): TGTGCCTGGAGCTGGACAGGATACTCCTACGAGCAGTACTTC.

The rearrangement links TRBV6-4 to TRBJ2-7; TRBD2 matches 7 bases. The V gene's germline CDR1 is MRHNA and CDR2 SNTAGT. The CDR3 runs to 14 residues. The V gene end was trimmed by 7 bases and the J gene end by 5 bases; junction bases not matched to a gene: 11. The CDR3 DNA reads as TGTGCCAGCACCGGGAGGACCGCTTCCCACGAGCAGTACTTC. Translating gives CASTGRTASHEQYF.

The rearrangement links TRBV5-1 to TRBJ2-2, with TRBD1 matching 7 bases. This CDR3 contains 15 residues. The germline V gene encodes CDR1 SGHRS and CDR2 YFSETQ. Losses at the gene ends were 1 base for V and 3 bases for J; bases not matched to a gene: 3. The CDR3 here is CASSLKTGYTGELFF. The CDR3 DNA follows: TGCGCCAGCAGCTTGAAGACAGGGTACACCGGGGAGCTGTTTTTT.

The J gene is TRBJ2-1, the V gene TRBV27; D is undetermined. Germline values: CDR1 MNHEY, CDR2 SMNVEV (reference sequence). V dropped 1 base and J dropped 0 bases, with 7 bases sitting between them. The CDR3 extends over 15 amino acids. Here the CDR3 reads CASSLLLSSYNEQFF. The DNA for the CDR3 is TGTGCCAGCAGTTTATTGCTGAGCTCCTACAATGAGCAGTTCTTC.

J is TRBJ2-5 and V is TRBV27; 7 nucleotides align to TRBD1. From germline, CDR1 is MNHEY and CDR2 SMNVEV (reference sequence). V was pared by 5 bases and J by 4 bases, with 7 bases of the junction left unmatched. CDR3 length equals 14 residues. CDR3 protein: CASSLGGYGETQYF. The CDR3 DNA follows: TGTGCCAGCAGTCTAGGGGGCTACGGAGAGACCCAGTACTTC.

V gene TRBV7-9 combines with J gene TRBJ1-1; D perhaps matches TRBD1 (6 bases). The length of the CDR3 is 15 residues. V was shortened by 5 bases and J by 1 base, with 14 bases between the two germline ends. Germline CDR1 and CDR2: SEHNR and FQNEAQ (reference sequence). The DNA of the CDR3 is TGTGCCAGCAGCCCCTGGGGCAGGGGGAACACTGAAGCTTTCTTT. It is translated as CASSPWGRGNTEAFF. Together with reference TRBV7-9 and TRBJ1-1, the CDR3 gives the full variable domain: DTGVSQNPRHKITKRGQNVTFRCDPISEHNRLYWYRQTLGQGPEFLTYFQNEAQLEKSRLLSDRFSAERPKGSFSTLEIQRTEQGDSAMYLCASSPWGRGNTEAFFGQGTRLTVV.

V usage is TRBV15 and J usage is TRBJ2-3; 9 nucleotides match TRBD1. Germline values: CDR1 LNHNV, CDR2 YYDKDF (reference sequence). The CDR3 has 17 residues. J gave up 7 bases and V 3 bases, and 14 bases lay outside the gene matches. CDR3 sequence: CATSRMPGQGRGNTQYF. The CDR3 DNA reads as TGTGCCACCAGCAGGATGCCGGGACAGGGTAGGGGGAATACGCAGTATTTT.

The CDR3 here is CASSPTSGASEQYF. The CDR3 DNA reads as TGCGCCAGCTCGCCGACTAGCGGGGCCTCAGAGCAGTACTTC. V and J are TRBV5-1 and TRBJ2-7; 11 bases line up with TRBD2. With V trimmed by 7 bases and J by 7 bases, 10 bases remained unmatched. Germline CDR1 and CDR2: SGHRS and YFSETQ. There are 14 residues in the CDR3.

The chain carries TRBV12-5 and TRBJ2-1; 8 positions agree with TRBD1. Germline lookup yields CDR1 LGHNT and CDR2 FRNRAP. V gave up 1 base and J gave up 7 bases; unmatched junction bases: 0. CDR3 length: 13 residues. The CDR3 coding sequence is TGTGCTAGTGGTTTGGACAGGGGGAATGAGCAGTTCTTC. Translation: CASGLDRGNEQFF. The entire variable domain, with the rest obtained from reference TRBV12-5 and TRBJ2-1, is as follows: DARVTQTPRHKVTEMGQEVTMRCQPILGHNTVFWYRQTMMQGLELLAYFRNRAPLDDSGMPKDRFSAEMPDATLATLKIQPSEPRDSAVYFCASGLDRGNEQFFGPGTRLTVL.

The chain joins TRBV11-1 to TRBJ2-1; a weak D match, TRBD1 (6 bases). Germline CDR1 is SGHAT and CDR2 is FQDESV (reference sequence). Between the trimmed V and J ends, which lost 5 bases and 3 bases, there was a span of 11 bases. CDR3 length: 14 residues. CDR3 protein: CASSQRGNYNEQFF. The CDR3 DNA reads TGTGCCAGCAGCCAAAGGGGGAACTACAATGAGCAGTTCTTC.

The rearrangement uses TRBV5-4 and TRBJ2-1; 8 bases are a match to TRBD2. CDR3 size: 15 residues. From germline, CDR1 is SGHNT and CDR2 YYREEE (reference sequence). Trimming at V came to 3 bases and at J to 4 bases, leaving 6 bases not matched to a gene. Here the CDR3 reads CASSSTSGAYNEQFF. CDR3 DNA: TGTGCCAGCAGCTCCACTAGCGGCGCTTACAATGAGCAGTTCTTC.

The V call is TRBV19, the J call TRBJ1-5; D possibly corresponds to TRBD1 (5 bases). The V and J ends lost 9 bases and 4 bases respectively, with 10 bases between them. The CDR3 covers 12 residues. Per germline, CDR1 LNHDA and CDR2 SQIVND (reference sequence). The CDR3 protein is CASNQGNQPQHF. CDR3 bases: TGTGCCAGCAATCAGGGAAATCAGCCCCAGCATTTT. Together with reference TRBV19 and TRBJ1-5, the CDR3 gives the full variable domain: DGGITQSPKYLFRKEGQNVTLSCEQNLNHDAMYWYRQDPGQGLRLIYYSQIVNDFQKGDIAEGYSVSREKKESFPLTVTSAQKNPTAFYLCASNQGNQPQHFGDGTRLSIL.

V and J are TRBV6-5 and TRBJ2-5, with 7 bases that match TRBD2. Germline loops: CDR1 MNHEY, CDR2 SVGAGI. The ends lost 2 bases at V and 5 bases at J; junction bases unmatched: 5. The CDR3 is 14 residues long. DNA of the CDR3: TGTGCCAGCAGTTACGCGGGGGTTCAGGAGACCCAGTACTTC. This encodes CASSYAGVQETQYF.

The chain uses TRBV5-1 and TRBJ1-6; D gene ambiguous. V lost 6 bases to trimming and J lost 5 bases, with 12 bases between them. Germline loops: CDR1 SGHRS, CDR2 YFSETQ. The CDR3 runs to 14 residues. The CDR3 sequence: CASNDNPNNSPLHF. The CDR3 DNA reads TGCGCCAGCAACGACAATCCAAATAATTCACCCCTCCACTTT.

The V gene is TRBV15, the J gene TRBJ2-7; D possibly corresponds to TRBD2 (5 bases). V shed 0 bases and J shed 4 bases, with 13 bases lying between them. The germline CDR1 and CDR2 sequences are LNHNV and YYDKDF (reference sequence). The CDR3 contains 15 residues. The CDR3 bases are TGTGCCACCAGCAGAGATCGAGCTAGCAGATACGAGCAGTACTTC. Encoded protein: CATSRDRASRYEQYF.

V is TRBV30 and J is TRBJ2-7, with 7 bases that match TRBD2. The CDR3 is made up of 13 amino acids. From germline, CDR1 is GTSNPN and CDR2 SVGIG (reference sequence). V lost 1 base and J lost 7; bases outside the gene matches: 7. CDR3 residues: CAWSGPPGGEQYF. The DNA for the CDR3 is TGTGCCTGGAGTGGGCCCCCCGGGGGGGAGCAGTACTTC.

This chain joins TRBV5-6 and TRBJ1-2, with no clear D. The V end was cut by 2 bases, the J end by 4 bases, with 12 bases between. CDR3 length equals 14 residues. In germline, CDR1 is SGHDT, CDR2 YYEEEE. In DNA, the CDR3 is TGTGCCAGCAGCTTAGGAGTAAGGTTCTATGGCTACACCTTC. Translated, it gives CASSLGVRFYGYTF.